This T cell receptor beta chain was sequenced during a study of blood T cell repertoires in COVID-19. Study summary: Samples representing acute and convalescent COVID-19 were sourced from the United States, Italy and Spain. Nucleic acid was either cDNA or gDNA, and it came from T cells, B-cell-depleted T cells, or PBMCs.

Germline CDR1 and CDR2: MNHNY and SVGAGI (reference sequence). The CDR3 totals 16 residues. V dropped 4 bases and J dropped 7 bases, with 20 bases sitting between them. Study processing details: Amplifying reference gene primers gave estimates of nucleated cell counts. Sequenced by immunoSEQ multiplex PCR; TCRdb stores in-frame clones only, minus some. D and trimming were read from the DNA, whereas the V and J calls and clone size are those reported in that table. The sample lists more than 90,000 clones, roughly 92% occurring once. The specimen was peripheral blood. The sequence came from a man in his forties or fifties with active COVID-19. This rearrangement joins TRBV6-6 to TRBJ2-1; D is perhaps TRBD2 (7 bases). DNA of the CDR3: TGTGCCAGCAGTTTATGGCGCGGAGGGGGGGGGAATGAGCAGTTCTTC. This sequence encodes CASSLWRGGGGNEQFF.